The rows below give T cell receptor beta chains drawn from one sample of a study of shared clonotypes between healthy human individuals. Method: immunoSEQ multiplex PCR; TCRdb's copy keeps in-frame clones and lacks some. The sample holds about 1 million clones, about 75% seen once. Input material: memory CD4+ T cells sorted from blood. The receptors come from a man aged 18 to 29 in good health. The CDR3 runs from the conserved cysteine through the conserved F or W. A D gene is named only where the DNA matches it firmly.

V gene	D gene	J gene	CDR3 protein	CDR3 DNA
TRBV14	TRBD2	TRBJ2-1	CASSQALAGGPWVF	TGTGCCAGCAGCCAAGCTCTAGCGGGAGGGCCTTGGGTCTTC
TRBV7-8	NA	TRBJ1-1	CASSPGRNTEAFF	TGTGCCAGCAGCCCCGGGAGGAACACTGAAGCTTTCTTT
TRBV5-1	NA	TRBJ2-2	CASSLVQNTGELFF	TGCGCCAGCAGCTTGGTTCAGAACACCGGGGAGCTGTTTTTT
TRBV19	TRBD2	TRBJ2-3	CASSSIAGGPDTQYF	TGTGCCAGTTCATCGATAGCGGGGGGCCCAGATACGCAGTATTTT
TRBV5-4	NA	TRBJ1-1	CASSFSGRRHDYTEAFF	TGTGCCAGCAGCTTTTCCGGACGCCGCCATGACTACACTGAAGCTTTCTTT
TRBV27	TRBD2	TRBJ2-1	CASKTTSGASSSYNEQFF	TGTGCCAGCAAAACGACTAGCGGAGCCAGCAGCTCCTACAATGAGCAGTTCTTC
TRBV4-1	NA	TRBJ1-1	CASSQRGESAEAFF	TGCGCCAGCAGCCAACGGGGGGAAAGCGCTGAAGCTTTCTTT
TRBV27	NA	TRBJ1-2	CASSLSQPGRRLSYTF	TGTGCCAGCAGTTTATCGCAGCCGGGACGGAGGTTGAGCTACACCTTC
TRBV7-8	TRBD1	TRBJ2-7	CASSRGSGGSYEQYF	TGTGCCAGCAGCCGCGGCTCAGGGGGCTCCTACGAGCAGTACTTC
TRBV18	NA	TRBJ2-6	CASSPLPGSGANVLTF	TGTGCCAGCTCACCCCTGCCGGGCTCTGGGGCCAACGTCCTGACTTTC